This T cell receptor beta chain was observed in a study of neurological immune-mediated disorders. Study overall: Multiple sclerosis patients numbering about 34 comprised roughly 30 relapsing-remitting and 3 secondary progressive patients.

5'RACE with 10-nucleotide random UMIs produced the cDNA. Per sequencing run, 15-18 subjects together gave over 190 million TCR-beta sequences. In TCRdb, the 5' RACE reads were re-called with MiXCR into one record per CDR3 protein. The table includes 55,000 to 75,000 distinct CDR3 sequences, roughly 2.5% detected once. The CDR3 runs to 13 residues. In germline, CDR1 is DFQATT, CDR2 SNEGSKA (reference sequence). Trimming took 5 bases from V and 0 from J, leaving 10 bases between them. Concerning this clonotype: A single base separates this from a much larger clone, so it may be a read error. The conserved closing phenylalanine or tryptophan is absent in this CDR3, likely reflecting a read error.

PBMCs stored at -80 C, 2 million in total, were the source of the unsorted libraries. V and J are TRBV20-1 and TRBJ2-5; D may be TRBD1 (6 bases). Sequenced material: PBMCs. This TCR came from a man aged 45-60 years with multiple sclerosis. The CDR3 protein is CSAGGPNQETQYY. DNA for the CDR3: TGCAGTGCTGGGGGCCCGAACCAAGAGACCCAGTACTAC.